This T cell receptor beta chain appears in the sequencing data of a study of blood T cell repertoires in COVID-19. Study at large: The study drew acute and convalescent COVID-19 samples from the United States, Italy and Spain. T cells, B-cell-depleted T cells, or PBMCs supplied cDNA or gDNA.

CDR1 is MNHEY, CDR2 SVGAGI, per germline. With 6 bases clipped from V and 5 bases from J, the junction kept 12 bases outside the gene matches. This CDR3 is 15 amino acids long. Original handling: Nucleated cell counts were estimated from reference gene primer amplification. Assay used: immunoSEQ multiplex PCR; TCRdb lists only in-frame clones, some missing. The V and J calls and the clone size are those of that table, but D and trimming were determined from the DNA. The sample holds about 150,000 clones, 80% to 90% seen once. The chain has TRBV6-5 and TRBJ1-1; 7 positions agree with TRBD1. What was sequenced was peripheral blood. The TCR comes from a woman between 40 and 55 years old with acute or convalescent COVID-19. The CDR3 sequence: CASRRPDRALTEAFF. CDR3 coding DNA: TGTGCCAGCAGACGACCCGACAGGGCATTGACTGAAGCTTTCTTT.